This passage covers 32 T cell receptor beta chains from one sample sequenced in a study of PD-L1 blockade in urothelial cancer. Documented time point: pretreatment peripheral blood. Measured with immunoSEQ multiplex PCR; TCRdb has only the in-frame clones, and not every one. The top ten hold about 25% of the sample, which has 35,000 to 45,000 clones, over 75% seen once. The material sequenced was PBMCs, taken around atezolizumab (anti-PD-L1) treatment. These receptor sequences come from a donor at least 40 years old with urothelial cancer.

This rearrangement joins TRBV11-3 to TRBJ2-1, with 7 positions matching TRBD2. V was pared by 5 bases and J by 5 bases, with 9 bases of the junction left unmatched. This CDR3 contains 15 residues. Per the germline V gene, CDR1 is SGHNT and CDR2 is YENEEA. CDR3 sequence (DNA): TGTGCCAGCAGCCGGGAGACTAGCTACAACAATGAGCAGTTCTTC. Amino acids: CASSRETSYNNEQFF.

V gene TRBV5-4 combines with J gene TRBJ2-7, with 7 nucleotides matching TRBD2. The V gene end was trimmed by 4 bases and the J gene end by 4 bases; junction bases not matched to a gene: 8. Germline V lookup: CDR1 SGHNT, CDR2 YYREEE (reference sequence). The CDR3 extends over 14 amino acids. CDR3 protein: CASSHGGTLYEQYF. CDR3 nucleotides: TGTGCCAGCAGCCACGGGGGGACCTTGTACGAGCAGTACTTC.

V and J are TRBV4-2 and TRBJ1-1; possibly TRBD1 for D (5 bases). Between the trimmed V and J ends, which lost 1 base and 5 bases, there was a span of 14 bases. Per the germline V gene, CDR1 is LGHNA and CDR2 is YNFKEQ. This CDR3 comprises 15 residues. CDR3 amino acids: CASSQGAQGWTEAFF. The CDR3 DNA reads as TGTGCCAGCAGCCAAGGGGCCCAGGGTTGGACTGAAGCTTTCTTT.

The genes are TRBV18 and TRBJ2-7; 9 bases are shared with TRBD2. CDR3 length: 15 amino acids. J lost 2 bases, V lost 0 bases, and 2 bases had no gene match. Germline V lookup: CDR1 KGHSH, CDR2 LQKENI. CDR3 nucleotide sequence: TGTGCCAGCTCACCACCGGCGGGAGGGACCTACGAGCAGTACTTC. This translates into CASSPPAGGTYEQYF.

The rearrangement uses TRBV4-2 and TRBJ2-5; 14 bases fit TRBD2. Germline V gene lookup returns CDR1 LGHNA and CDR2 YNFKEQ. This CDR3 contains 20 residues. With 0 bases clipped from V and 5 bases from J, the junction kept 14 bases outside the gene matches. CDR3 residues: CASSQEGFGLAGGRGETQYF. CDR3 in DNA: TGTGCCAGCAGCCAAGAGGGCTTCGGACTAGCGGGAGGAAGGGGCGAGACCCAGTACTTC.

The V call is TRBV14, the J call TRBJ2-7; possible D gene TRBD2, 5 bases. The CDR3 contains 15 residues. V was shortened by 3 bases and J by 2 bases, with 14 bases between the two germline ends. Germline assignment: CDR1 SGHDN and CDR2 FVKESK. This CDR3 is CASSQYWGDPYEQYF. The CDR3 DNA sequence: TGTGCCAGCAGCCAGTACTGGGGAGACCCCTACGAGCAGTACTTC.

The chain uses TRBV9 and TRBJ1-1, with 7 bases aligning to TRBD1. The V segment lost 3 bases and the J segment 10 bases; nucleotides outside the gene matches: 3. Germline CDR1 is SGDLS and CDR2 is YYNGEE. The CDR3 spans 11 residues. The DNA for the CDR3 is TGTGCCAGCAGCGGACGACAGGGAGCTTTCTTT. Its translation: CASSGRQGAFF.

The chain combines TRBV4-3 with TRBJ2-3; possibly TRBD1 for D (6 bases). Germline values: CDR1 LGHNA, CDR2 YSLEER. CDR3 size: 14 residues. The ends were cut back, 4 bases at V and 2 bases at J, with 10 bases in the middle. CDR3 sequence: CASSRDTPTDTQYF. The DNA for the CDR3 is TGCGCCAGCAGCCGGGACACCCCCACAGATACGCAGTATTTT.

This clone was seen a few times. V is TRBV19 and J is TRBJ1-5; TRBD1 aligns across 9 bases. The CDR3 is 15 residues long. With 6 bases clipped from V and 7 bases from J, the junction kept 10 bases outside the gene matches. Germline CDR1 is LNHDA and CDR2 is SQIVND (reference sequence). CDR3 nucleotides: TGTGCCAGTAGCACGCAGGACAGGGGCAGGCAGCCCCAGCATTTT. Protein sequence: CASSTQDRGRQPQHF.

The CDR3: CASSPRVAGAREQYF. The CDR3 DNA is TGTGCCAGCAGCCCCCGGGTAGCGGGAGCGAGGGAGCAGTACTTC. The V call is TRBV7-2, the J call TRBJ2-7; 9 nucleotides line up with TRBD2. The CDR3 contains 15 residues. The V and J ends lost 5 bases and 7 bases, in that order; junction bases with no gene match: 12. Per the germline V gene, CDR1 is SGHTA and CDR2 is FQGNSA.

The chain links TRBV4-1 to TRBJ1-1, with D maybe TRBD1 (6 bases). The V and J ends lost 2 bases and 7 bases respectively, with 23 bases between them. The CDR3 has 17 residues. Germline V gene data show CDR1 as MGHRA and CDR2 as YSYEKL. CDR3: CASSQRGGILRGDEAFF. DNA of the CDR3: TGCGCCAGCAGCCAAAGGGGGGGGATCCTGCGCGGCGATGAAGCTTTCTTT.

The chain combines TRBV28 with TRBJ2-7; 9 nucleotides line up with TRBD1. The CDR3 is 15 amino acids. J was trimmed by 5 bases and V by 5 bases; bases with no gene match: 10. The germline V gene has CDR1 MDHEN and CDR2 SYDVKM. The DNA of the CDR3 is TGTGCCAGCAGTACTCCCGGGACAGGGTTCCACGAGCAGTACTTC. Encoded protein: CASSTPGTGFHEQYF.

The CDR3 DNA sequence: TGCGCCAGCAGCCAAGAACCGGGACAGCTTACTGAAGCTTTCTTT. Protein product: CASSQEPGQLTEAFF. This chain joins TRBV4-1 and TRBJ1-1; 7 positions match TRBD1. The CDR3 is made up of 15 amino acids. The V segment lost 0 bases and the J segment 5 bases; nucleotides outside the gene matches: 6. Germline V gene sequence: CDR1 MGHRA, CDR2 YSYEKL.

In its sample, this clone was seen once. The chain has TRBV7-9 and TRBJ1-2; tentatively, D is TRBD1 (5 bases). The CDR3 length is 12 residues. The V end lost 0 bases, the J end lost 14 bases, and 13 bases lay between the germline ends. Germline V gene lookup returns CDR1 SEHNR and CDR2 FQNEAQ (reference sequence). This chain's CDR3 is CASSLARGYWTF. The CDR3 nucleotides read TGTGCCAGCAGCTTAGCGCGGGGGTATTGGACCTTC.

V gene TRBV4-2 combines with J gene TRBJ1-4; D call uncertain. The CDR3 is 15 amino acids. Germline V gene sequence: CDR1 LGHNA, CDR2 YNFKEQ. The V and J ends lost 0 bases and 8 bases respectively, with 13 bases between them. The CDR3 protein is CASSQESVRGEKLFF. The CDR3 nucleotides are TGTGCCAGCAGCCAAGAATCTGTGCGCGGAGAAAAACTGTTTTTT.

This clone was detected only a few times. This chain links TRBV4-3 with TRBJ2-7; D gene ambiguous. The CDR3 loop spans 13 amino acids. Looked up from germline, CDR1 is LGHNA and CDR2 is YSLEER. Trimming took off 5 bases at V and 5 bases at J, with 13 bases between the two ends. This CDR3 reads CASSSARLDEQYF. The CDR3, as DNA: TGCGCCAGCAGCTCGGCCAGGTTGGACGAGCAGTACTTC.

The chain couples TRBV30 to TRBJ1-1; 9 nucleotides match TRBD1. Per the germline V gene, CDR1 is GTSNPN and CDR2 is SVGIG (reference sequence). V lost 5 bases, J lost 1 base, and 2 bases stayed unmatched. The CDR3 spans 13 residues. CDR3: CAWGTGRNTEAFF. DNA of the CDR3: TGTGCCTGGGGGACAGGGCGGAACACTGAAGCTTTCTTT. The whole variable domain, filled in from reference TRBV30 and TRBJ1-1, reads SQTIHQWPATLVQPVGSPLSLECTVEGTSNPNLYWYRQAAGRGLQLLFYSVGIGQISSEVPQNLSASRPQDRQFILSSKKLLLSDSGFYLCAWGTGRNTEAFFGQGTRLTVV.

The chain has TRBV19 and TRBJ2-2, with 7 bases aligning to TRBD1. Germline V gene sequence: CDR1 LNHDA, CDR2 SQIVND (reference sequence). The CDR3 covers 16 residues. With V trimmed by 5 bases and J by 5 bases, 11 bases remained unmatched. In nucleotides, the CDR3 is TGTGCCAGTAGTGGTGGAAGGGGGCGTCGGACCGGGGAGCTGTTTTTT. It encodes CASSGGRGRRTGELFF.

The chain links TRBV15 to TRBJ1-2; perhaps TRBD1 as D (6 bases). CDR3 length: 15 amino acids. CDR1 is LNHNV and CDR2 is YYDKDF in the germline V gene (reference sequence). With 1 base removed from V and 2 bases from J, the gap between germline ends came to 11 bases. The CDR3 region has the DNA TGTGCCACCAGCAGAGTCGGTGGGGGCAACTATGGCTACACCTTC. It encodes CATSRVGGGNYGYTF.

This clone came up a few times. The chain joins TRBV28 to TRBJ2-3; TRBD2 matches 7 bases. Germline CDR1 and CDR2: MDHEN and SYDVKM. The junction had 12 bases not matched to a gene; V was cut back by 6 bases and J by 6 bases. The CDR3 is 15 residues long. This CDR3 is CASSPGSSGGDTQYF. In DNA, the CDR3 is TGTGCCAGCAGCCCGGGGTCTAGCGGAGGGGATACGCAGTATTTT.

The chain carries TRBV5-1 and TRBJ2-1; 11 bases agree with TRBD2. Germline lookup yields CDR1 SGHRS and CDR2 YFSETQ. V shed 5 bases, J shed 0 bases, and the junction held 10 bases outside the gene matches. This CDR3 region has 18 residues. CDR3 DNA: TGCGCCAGCAGACCCGTAGCGGGAGGGGGCGGCTCCTACAATGAGCAGTTCTTC. Its translation: CASRPVAGGGGSYNEQFF. The full variable domain, in which reference TRBV5-1 and TRBJ2-1 provide the parts outside the CDR3, is KAGVTQTPRYLIKTRGQQVTLSCSPISGHRSVSWYQQTPGQGLQFLFEYFSETQRNKGNFPGRFSGRQFSNSRSEMNVSTLELGDSALYLCASRPVAGGGGSYNEQFFGPGTRLTVL.

The chain couples TRBV28 to TRBJ1-2; D remains ambiguous. Germline V gene sequence: CDR1 MDHEN, CDR2 SYDVKM. Trimming took 7 bases from V and 5 from J, leaving 14 bases between them. The CDR3 covers 13 residues. CDR3 DNA sequence: TGTGCCAGCACTAGCACAGAAGTATATGGCTACACCTTC. It encodes CASTSTEVYGYTF.

J is TRBJ1-5 and V is TRBV4-3; D remains unclear. The CDR3 extends over 14 amino acids. V dropped 1 base and J dropped 5 bases, with 9 bases sitting between them. Germline V gene lookup returns CDR1 LGHNA and CDR2 YSLEER. CDR3 sequence: CASSQGQSDQPQHF. CDR3 in DNA: TGCGCCAGCAGCCAAGGGCAGTCCGATCAGCCCCAGCATTTT.

This clone is a singleton in its sample. The CDR3 nucleotides read TGCGCCAGCAGCCCGGACACCGCTAATGAAAAACTGTTTTTT. Translated: CASSPDTANEKLFF. This chain joins TRBV5-1 and TRBJ1-4, with D possibly matching TRBD1 (5 bases). V dropped 4 bases and J dropped 3 bases, with 10 bases sitting between them. CDR3 length: 14 residues. Germline V gene sequence: CDR1 SGHRS, CDR2 YFSETQ. Full variable domain (rest looked up from reference TRBV5-1 and TRBJ1-4): KAGVTQTPRYLIKTRGQQVTLSCSPISGHRSVSWYQQTPGQGLQFLFEYFSETQRNKGNFPGRFSGRQFSNSRSEMNVSTLELGDSALYLCASSPDTANEKLFFGSGTQLSVL.

The rearrangement joins TRBV5-5 to TRBJ2-5; TRBD1 might be the D (5 bases). The CDR3 is made up of 13 amino acids. V gave up 1 base and J gave up 2 bases, with 6 bases separating them. Per germline, CDR1 SGHKS and CDR2 YYEKEE (reference sequence). This chain's CDR3 is CASSLYRQETQYF. For the CDR3, the DNA is TGTGCCAGCAGCTTGTACAGGCAAGAGACCCAGTACTTC.

The chain is built from TRBV18 and TRBJ2-5; D gene uncertain. Trimming took 6 bases from V and 2 from J, leaving 10 bases between them. This CDR3 contains 13 residues. Germline loops: CDR1 KGHSH, CDR2 LQKENI. As DNA, the CDR3 is TGTGCCAGCTCCCCGGAGTGGCAAGAGACCCAGTACTTC. Amino acid sequence: CASSPEWQETQYF. Based on the CDR3 plus reference TRBV18 and TRBJ2-5, the full variable domain is NAGVMQNPRHLVRRRGQEARLRCSPMKGHSHVYWYRQLPEEGLKFMVYLQKENIIDESGMPKERFSAEFPKEGPSILRIQQVVRGDSAAYFCASSPEWQETQYFGPGTRLLVL.

The chain combines TRBV7-2 with TRBJ1-2, with D possibly TRBD1 on 6 matching bases. V gave up 1 base and J gave up 1 base, with 19 bases separating them. The CDR3 is 18 residues long. Per germline, CDR1 SGHTA and CDR2 FQGNSA. The CDR3 DNA reads as TGTGCCAGCAGCTTAGATCGGTTGGGACACCAAGATAACTATGGCTACACCTTC. Residues: CASSLDRLGHQDNYGYTF.

The V gene is TRBV5-1, the J gene TRBJ1-1, with 8 bases identical to TRBD1. CDR3 size: 15 residues. V was clipped by 4 bases and J by 4 bases; unmatched bases: 9. The V gene's germline CDR1 is SGHRS and CDR2 YFSETQ. CDR3 protein: CASSEQGVPSTEAFF. The DNA for the CDR3 is TGCGCCAGCAGCGAACAGGGGGTTCCGAGCACTGAAGCTTTCTTT.

The chain couples TRBV11-2 to TRBJ2-2, with 8 bases fitting TRBD1. CDR1 is SGHAT, CDR2 FQNNGV, per germline. J gave up 4 bases and V 2 bases, and 6 bases lay outside the gene matches. The CDR3 length is 16 residues. CDR3 residues: CASSLPAGGFTGELFF. The CDR3 DNA is TGTGCCAGCAGCTTACCCGCAGGGGGCTTCACCGGGGAGCTGTTTTTT. Based on the CDR3 plus reference TRBV11-2 and TRBJ2-2, the full variable domain is EAGVAQSPRYKIIEKRQSVAFWCNPISGHATLYWYQQILGQGPKLLIQFQNNGVVDDSQLPKDRFSAERLKGVDSTLKIQPAKLEDSAVYLCASSLPAGGFTGELFFGEGSRLTVL.

The V and J genes are TRBV5-1 and TRBJ2-2; D possibly corresponds to TRBD2 (6 bases). The CDR3 has 14 residues. The germline V and J ends were trimmed by 4 bases and 7 bases, with 14 bases remaining between them. Germline V lookup: CDR1 SGHRS, CDR2 YFSETQ. CDR3 sequence reads: CASSRDSGIGELFF. In DNA form, the CDR3 reads TGCGCCAGCAGCAGGGACTCGGGGATCGGGGAGCTGTTTTTT.

The gene calls are TRBV5-1 and TRBJ2-7; no clear D gene. Germline values: CDR1 SGHRS, CDR2 YFSETQ. The CDR3 length is 15 residues. Trimming cost V 0 bases and J 0 bases, with 10 bases left between them. The CDR3 reads CASSLGAPSSYEQYF. The CDR3 region has the DNA TGCGCCAGCAGCTTGGGGGCCCCAAGCTCCTACGAGCAGTACTTC.

The V gene is TRBV7-2, the J gene TRBJ1-5; maybe TRBD1 (5 bases). The CDR3 sequence is 17 residues long. Germline CDR1 SGHTA, CDR2 FQGNSA. The V gene lost 5 bases and the J gene lost 0 bases, with 17 bases spanning the gap. The CDR3 spells CASSVAWTPYSNQPQHF. The CDR3 DNA reads as TGTGCCAGCAGCGTTGCCTGGACACCTTATAGCAATCAGCCCCAGCATTTT.